Below are 24 T cell receptor beta chains sequenced from a single sample in a study of CD8 T cells in Susac syndrome. Roughly 0.5 to 1 ug RNA was reverse transcribed with random hexamers. From the immunoSEQ multiplex PCR reads, TCRdb called clonotypes with MiXCR, one entry per CDR3 protein. The top ten hold more than 0.07% of the sample, which has 160,000 or so distinct CDR3 sequences, about 92% seen once. The sequencing sample was made of CD4+ T cells from PBMCs. These receptors were obtained from a human donor in good health.

The chain has TRBV5-1 and TRBJ2-5, with D possibly called TRBD1 or TRBD2 (5 bases each). Germline assignment: CDR1 SGHRS and CDR2 YFSETQ. Trimming cost V 0 bases and J 3 bases, with 9 bases left between them. The length of the CDR3 is 14 residues. The CDR3 protein is CASSLGQTKETQYF. CDR3 DNA: TGCGCCAGCAGCTTGGGACAGACTAAAGAGACCCAGTACTTC. The variable domain in full, with the rest retrieved from reference TRBV5-1 and TRBJ2-5, is KAGVTQTPRYLIKTRGQQVTLSCSPISGHRSVSWYQQTPGQGLQFLFEYFSETQRNKGNFPGRFSGRQFSNSRSEMNVSTLELGDSALYLCASSLGQTKETQYFGPGTRLLVL.

The chain links TRBV29-1 to TRBJ2-2, with D unclear. The CDR3 sequence is 11 residues long. CDR1 is SQVTM and CDR2 is ANQGSEA in the germline V gene. CDR3 in DNA: TGCACCTTTTGGGAAGGCGGGGAGCTGTTTTTT. Its protein is CTFWEGGELFF.

This clonotype was recorded once. V is TRBV23-1 and J is TRBJ2-6; 7 positions agree with TRBD1. TRBV23-1 is known as an ORF, though its function is uncertain. Trimming removed 4 bases from V and 0 bases from J; junction bases left unmatched: 12. This CDR3 region has 19 residues. The DNA for the CDR3 is TGCGCCAGCAGTCCGTCAACAGGGGCGGCCTACTCTGGGGCCAACGTCCTGACTTTC. Residues: CASSPSTGAAYSGANVLTF.

The chain combines TRBV5-1 with TRBJ1-1; TRBD1 might be the D (6 bases). Germline lookup yields CDR1 SGHRS and CDR2 YFSETQ. The CDR3 loop spans 15 amino acids. Trimming took 2 bases from V and 1 from J, leaving 12 bases between them. CDR3 DNA: TGCGCCAGCAGCTTAATGGGGGCCGCGAACACTGAAGCTTTCTTT. This sequence encodes CASSLMGAANTEAFF.

The chain couples TRBV5-6 to TRBJ2-1; a weak D match, TRBD1 (6 bases). Germline V gives CDR1 SGHDT, CDR2 YYEEEE. There are 13 residues in the CDR3. The V end was cut by 7 bases, the J end by 9 bases, with 17 bases between. The CDR3 loop reads CASGPQGRAEQFF. CDR3 in DNA: TGTGCCAGCGGCCCACAGGGAAGGGCTGAGCAGTTCTTC.

The chain carries TRBV2 and TRBJ2-5, with D hard to call. From germline, CDR1 is SNHLY and CDR2 FYNNEI. Between the trimmed V and J ends, which lost 3 bases and 5 bases, there was a span of 1 base. The CDR3 has 10 residues. CDR3 sequence: CASSDETQYF. CDR3 sequence (DNA): TGTGCCAGCAGTGACGAGACCCAGTACTTC.

CDR3 region: CSARGQGAPGELFF. The CDR3 nucleotides are TGCAGTGCTAGAGGGCAGGGGGCCCCCGGGGAGCTGTTTTTT. The chain is built from TRBV20-1 and TRBJ2-2; 8 nucleotides line up with TRBD1. V gave up 1 base and J gave up 6 bases; unmatched junction bases: 4. The CDR3 spans 14 residues. CDR1 and CDR2 from the germline V gene are DFQATT and SNEGSKA (reference sequence).

This clonotype was observed a single time. This rearrangement joins TRBV5-1 to TRBJ1-1; TRBD1 might be the D (6 bases). Per germline, CDR1 SGHRS and CDR2 YFSETQ. V lost 0 bases to trimming and J lost 10 bases, with 16 bases between them. CDR3 length: 14 amino acids. CDR3 sequence: CASSLVAGEVGAFF. Here the CDR3 DNA reads TGCGCCAGCAGCTTGGTGGCAGGGGAGGTCGGAGCTTTCTTT.

The rearrangement uses TRBV6-5 and TRBJ2-7; 14 bases match TRBD2. This CDR3 contains 17 residues. Germline assignment: CDR1 MNHEY and CDR2 SVGAGI. V shed 3 bases and J 5 bases; nucleotides not matched to a gene: 9. The CDR3 DNA sequence: TGTGCCAGCAGTTATTCTAGGACTAGCGGGGGGTACCACGAGCAGTACTTC. Its protein product is CASSYSRTSGGYHEQYF.

The rearrangement joins TRBV6-2 or TRBV6-3 to TRBJ2-4; the D gene is possibly TRBD1 (5 bases). Germline V gene data show CDR1 as MNHEY and CDR2 as SVGEGT. The CDR3 is 16 residues long. V lost 5 bases and J 0 bases, leaving 14 bases between the germline ends. This CDR3 reads CASSLDRRLAKNIQYF. The CDR3 bases are TGTGCCAGCAGTCTCGACAGACGTCTAGCCAAAAACATTCAGTACTTC.

The chain uses TRBV30 and TRBJ2-3; 9 nucleotides line up with TRBD2. The CDR3 contains 15 residues. CDR1 and CDR2 (germline): GTSNPN, SVGIG (reference sequence). Trimming at V came to 2 bases and at J to 0 bases, leaving 3 bases not matched to a gene. The CDR3 protein is CAWSRLAGSTDTQYF. CDR3 in DNA: TGTGCCTGGAGTAGGCTAGCGGGGAGCACAGATACGCAGTATTTT.

V usage is TRBV20-1 and J usage is TRBJ2-5; 11 nucleotides match TRBD2. J gave up 5 bases and V 3 bases, and 8 bases lay outside the gene matches. The germline gives CDR1 DFQATT, CDR2 SNEGSKA (reference sequence). The CDR3 has 15 residues. The CDR3 nucleotides are TGCAGTGCTAGGGATAGCGGGGGGGCGTCTGAGACCCAGTACTTC. Its protein product is CSARDSGGASETQYF.

This clonotype was detected only once. V is TRBV28 and J is TRBJ2-1; TRBD2 matches 10 bases. This CDR3 contains 18 residues. Per germline, CDR1 MDHEN and CDR2 SYDVKM. The J segment lost 2 bases and the V segment lost 5 bases, leaving 12 bases of the junction unmatched. CDR3 bases: TGTGCCAGCAGTCAATATCGGGGACTAGCGAATACCTACAATGAGCAGTTCTTC. Translated, it gives CASSQYRGLANTYNEQFF.

The rearrangement uses TRBV6-2 or TRBV6-3 and TRBJ1-5, with D possibly being TRBD1 (6 bases). The CDR3 consists of 16 residues. Germline V gene data show CDR1 as MNHEY and CDR2 as SVGEGT. Trimming took off 0 bases at V and 2 bases at J, with 11 bases between the two ends. CDR3 DNA: TGTGCCAGCAGTTACTCGAGGGGGGATGGCAATCAGCCCCAGCATTTT. It is translated as CASSYSRGDGNQPQHF.

CDR3 DNA: TGTGCCAGCAGTGGTTGGGACAGTGGTTACGAGCAGTACTTC. It is translated as CASSGWDSGYEQYF. The chain joins TRBV2 to TRBJ2-7, with TRBD1 matching over 7 bases. The germline gives CDR1 SNHLY, CDR2 FYNNEI. The CDR3 is 14 amino acids. Trimming took 4 bases from V and 4 from J; bases not matched to a gene: 7. The full variable domain, completed using reference TRBV2 and TRBJ2-7, is EPEVTQTPSHQVTQMGQEVILRCVPISNHLYFYWYRQILGQKVEFLVSFYNNEISEKSEIFDDQFSVERPDGSNFTLKIRSTKLEDSAMYFCASSGWDSGYEQYFGPGTRLTVT.

The sample holds one count of this clonotype. The chain joins TRBV28 to TRBJ1-2; D not resolved. V lost 5 bases and J 6 bases, leaving 22 bases between the germline ends. Per germline, CDR1 MDHEN and CDR2 SYDVKM. This CDR3 region has 16 residues. This CDR3 reads CASSPADGRTLDGYTF. CDR3 DNA: TGTGCCAGCAGTCCCGCCGACGGAAGAACCTTGGATGGCTACACCTTC.

The J gene is TRBJ2-7, the V gene TRBV28; 11 bases align to TRBD1. The CDR3 totals 15 residues. The junction had 5 bases not matched to a gene; V was cut back by 5 bases and J by 2 bases. CDR1 is MDHEN and CDR2 is SYDVKM in the germline V gene. The CDR3, as DNA: TGTGCCAGCAGTGCATGGACAGGGGGCCCCTACGAGCAGTACTTC. Its translation: CASSAWTGGPYEQYF.

The rearrangement uses TRBV5-1 and TRBJ2-7; 10 bases are shared with TRBD2. The length of the CDR3 is 15 residues. The germline V gene has CDR1 SGHRS and CDR2 YFSETQ. V lost 3 bases to trimming and J lost 2 bases; unmatched junction nucleotides: 5. CDR3 amino acids: CASSWGGTSAYEQYF. CDR3 coding DNA: TGCGCCAGCAGCTGGGGTGGGACTAGCGCCTACGAGCAGTACTTC. Full variable domain (missing parts from reference TRBV5-1 and TRBJ2-7): KAGVTQTPRYLIKTRGQQVTLSCSPISGHRSVSWYQQTPGQGLQFLFEYFSETQRNKGNFPGRFSGRQFSNSRSEMNVSTLELGDSALYLCASSWGGTSAYEQYFGPGTRLTVT.

The V gene is TRBV29-1, the J gene TRBJ1-1, with D unclear. Germline V gene data show CDR1 as SQVTM and CDR2 as ANQGSEA. CDR3 length: 13 amino acids. The ends were cut back, 1 base at V and 0 bases at J, with 6 bases in the middle. For the CDR3, the DNA is TGCAGCGTTGAAGGGTACCTGAACACTGAAGCTTTCTTT. It yields the protein CSVEGYLNTEAFF. The full variable domain, its missing parts supplied by reference TRBV29-1 and TRBJ1-1, is SAVISQKPSRDICQRGTSLTIQCQVDSQVTMMFWYRQQPGQSLTLIATANQGSEATYESGFVIDKFPISRPNLTFSTLTVSNMSPEDSSIYLCSVEGYLNTEAFFGQGTRLTVV.

The gene calls are TRBV3-1 and TRBJ2-1; D possibly corresponds to TRBD2 (5 bases). Germline-derived CDR1 and CDR2 are LGHDT and YNNKEL (reference sequence). The length of the CDR3 is 15 residues. Trimming took off 0 bases at V and 5 bases at J, with 11 bases between the two ends. CDR3 nucleotide sequence: TGTGCCAGCAGCCAAGAGAAGATACTAGACAATGAGCAGTTCTTC. It translates to CASSQEKILDNEQFF.

The chain joins TRBV20-1 to TRBJ1-2; D possibly corresponds to TRBD1 (5 bases). The germline V gene has CDR1 DFQATT and CDR2 SNEGSKA (reference sequence). The CDR3 is made up of 14 amino acids. Trimming pared 2 bases from V and 3 bases from J, leaving 13 bases between. This CDR3 is CSARNPRGDYGYTF. The DNA for the CDR3 is TGCAGTGCTAGAAACCCCCGAGGGGACTATGGCTACACCTTC.

This clonotype appeared once. The CDR3 reads CASSPMQGEAFF. The CDR3 bases are TGTGCCAGCTCACCGATGCAGGGAGAAGCTTTCTTT. This chain connects TRBV18 to TRBJ1-1, with a weak D call TRBD1 (5 bases). Germline CDR1 reads KGHSH; CDR2 reads LQKENI. V was pared by 3 bases and J by 8 bases, with 10 bases between. The CDR3 contains 12 residues.

The chain recombines TRBV5-1 with TRBJ1-4; 9 bases map to TRBD1. After removal of 4 bases from V and 4 bases from J, the junction contained 5 bases not matched to a gene. The CDR3 consists of 15 residues. The germline V gene encodes CDR1 SGHRS and CDR2 YFSETQ. The CDR3 DNA sequence: TGCGCCAGCAGCCCACCGGGACAGGGTAATGAAAAACTGTTTTTT. This encodes CASSPPGQGNEKLFF.

The V and J genes are TRBV20-1 and TRBJ2-5; TRBD1 might be the D (5 bases). The germline CDR1 and CDR2 sequences are DFQATT and SNEGSKA (reference sequence). This CDR3 has 14 residues. V lost 4 bases and J 6 bases, leaving 18 bases between the germline ends. This CDR3 reads CSANLPQGIKTQYF. The CDR3 DNA is TGCAGTGCTAACCTACCCCAGGGTATAAAGACCCAGTACTTC.